Presented here are 11 T cell receptor beta chains from one specimen sequenced in a study of T cells after somatic rescue of genetic block. Here immunoSEQ multiplex PCR was the method, and the copy in TCRdb shows in-frame clones only, minus some. The table shows 9,000 to 10,000 clones, with just under 75% occurring only once. Material for sequencing was peripheral blood mononuclear cells (PBMCs). These receptors came from a boy aged 10-17 years.

This chain joins TRBV5-1 and TRBJ1-1; tentative D call: TRBD1 (6 bases). Germline V lookup: CDR1 SGHRS, CDR2 YFSETQ. Between the trimmed V and J ends, which lost 0 bases and 3 bases, there was a span of 6 bases. CDR3 length equals 13 residues. The CDR3: CASSLGGHTEAFF. The CDR3 nucleotides read TGCGCCAGCAGCTTGGGGGGGCACACTGAAGCTTTCTTT.

This clone was observed a single time. The chain uses TRBV7-8 and TRBJ1-2, with D uncertain. Trimming shortened V by 0 bases and J by 2 bases, and 13 bases separated the two germline ends. In germline, CDR1 is SGHVS, CDR2 FQNEAQ. This CDR3 is 16 amino acids long. This CDR3 is CASSLAANWANYGYTF. The CDR3 DNA reads as TGTGCCAGCAGCTTAGCGGCAAATTGGGCAAACTATGGCTACACCTTC.

This clone appeared once. The chain joins TRBV4-1 to TRBJ1-3; tentative D call: TRBD1 (5 bases). The CDR3 is made up of 18 amino acids. Trimming pared 2 bases from V and 0 bases from J, leaving 17 bases between. Looked up from germline, CDR1 is MGHRA and CDR2 is YSYEKL. In DNA form, the CDR3 reads TGCGCCAGCAGCCAAAGTCCGGGACGGCAATACTCTGGAAACACCATATATTTT. Translating gives CASSQSPGRQYSGNTIYF.

The J gene is TRBJ2-1, the V gene TRBV18; D possibly corresponds to TRBD2 (5 bases). The CDR3 loop spans 17 amino acids. V lost 3 bases and J lost 4, with 19 bases in between. Germline CDR1 KGHSH, CDR2 LQKENI. The DNA of the CDR3 is TGTGCCAGCTCACCCCGAACCGGGATTACGGCATACAATGAGCAGTTCTTC. Translating gives CASSPRTGITAYNEQFF.

This chain joins TRBV9 and TRBJ2-4; 9 nucleotides align to TRBD1. The CDR3 is made up of 14 amino acids. The V segment lost 4 bases and the J segment 6 bases; nucleotides outside the gene matches: 5. Germline CDR1 is SGDLS and CDR2 is YYNGEE. In DNA form, the CDR3 reads TGTGCCAGCAGCCAGGGACAGGGTGGAAACATTCAGTACTTC. Protein product: CASSQGQGGNIQYF.

This chain connects TRBV29-1 to TRBJ2-7; 7 positions agree with TRBD2. CDR1 is SQVTM and CDR2 is ANQGSEA in the germline V gene. This CDR3 region has 14 residues. The V gene end was trimmed by 3 bases and the J gene end by 3 bases; junction bases not matched to a gene: 8. The CDR3 coding sequence is TGCAGCGTTGAGGAAAAAGCGGGGCTCTACGAGCAGTACTTC. The encoded protein is CSVEEKAGLYEQYF.

This clone was detected only a few times. V is TRBV30 and J is TRBJ1-3; D is perhaps TRBD1 (5 bases). Germline assignment: CDR1 GTSNPN and CDR2 SVGIG (reference sequence). The CDR3 spans 14 residues. V dropped 5 bases and J dropped 0 bases, with 11 bases sitting between them. This CDR3 reads CAWQGLYSGNTIYF. The CDR3 bases are TGTGCCTGGCAGGGACTATACTCTGGAAACACCATATATTTT.

J is TRBJ2-2 and V is TRBV11-1, with 7 bases fitting TRBD1. The germline V gene encodes CDR1 SGHAT and CDR2 FQDESV (reference sequence). This CDR3 comprises 15 residues. V gave up 5 bases and J gave up 4 bases; unmatched junction bases: 7. The CDR3 coding sequence is TGTGCCAGCAGCCTAGGGGGCGCCTTCACCGGGGAGCTGTTTTTT. Translated, it gives CASSLGGAFTGELFF.

This chain links TRBV6-1 with TRBJ1-1; 8 bases map to TRBD1. V lost 1 base and J lost 4; bases outside the gene matches: 5. Germline lookup yields CDR1 MNHNS and CDR2 SASEGT. CDR3 length: 15 residues. The CDR3 DNA is TGTGCCAGCAGTGAAGTCCCCCAGGGGGCCACTGAAGCTTTCTTT. This codes for CASSEVPQGATEAFF.

The rearrangement links TRBV5-1 to TRBJ2-1; 10 bases map to TRBD1. Germline V gene lookup returns CDR1 SGHRS and CDR2 YFSETQ. The CDR3 has 15 residues. Trimming cost V 6 bases and J 2 bases; bases outside gene matches: 5. DNA for the CDR3: TGCGCCAGCACCAGGGACAGGGGAACCTACAATGAGCAGTTCTTC. Protein sequence: CASTRDRGTYNEQFF. Full variable domain (rest looked up from reference TRBV5-1 and TRBJ2-1): KAGVTQTPRYLIKTRGQQVTLSCSPISGHRSVSWYQQTPGQGLQFLFEYFSETQRNKGNFPGRFSGRQFSNSRSEMNVSTLELGDSALYLCASTRDRGTYNEQFFGPGTRLTVL.

The rearrangement joins TRBV5-1 to TRBJ2-4, with TRBD1 matching over 9 bases. The CDR3 extends over 15 amino acids. Germline CDR1 is SGHRS and CDR2 is YFSETQ. V dropped 1 base and J dropped 8; count of bases not matched to a gene: 7. The CDR3 region has the DNA TGCGCCAGCAGCTTGTTTGGGACAGGGAGGGACATTCAGTACTTC. It translates to CASSLFGTGRDIQYF. Complete variable domain (other parts from reference TRBV5-1 and TRBJ2-4): KAGVTQTPRYLIKTRGQQVTLSCSPISGHRSVSWYQQTPGQGLQFLFEYFSETQRNKGNFPGRFSGRQFSNSRSEMNVSTLELGDSALYLCASSLFGTGRDIQYFGAGTRLSVL.